The T cell receptor (beta chain) described here comes from a study of blood T cell repertoires in COVID-19. About the research overall: Donors in the United States, Italy and Spain gave samples during acute or convalescent COVID-19. Sources were T cells, B-cell-depleted T cells, or PBMCs; the material itself was cDNA or gDNA.

The CDR3 loop spans 16 amino acids. V shed 6 bases, J shed 6 bases, and the junction held 12 bases outside the gene matches. The germline V gene has CDR1 MNHEY and CDR2 SMNVEV (reference sequence). Study processing details: Amplified reference gene primers provided the basis for estimating nucleated cell counts. Repertoires were generated with immunoSEQ multiplex PCR, while TCRdb's copy carries only in-frame clones and drops some. The DNA gave D and trimming, while V, J and clone size come from that table. The table has 150,000 to 190,000 clones, roughly 71% seen once. The rearrangement links TRBV27 to TRBJ2-7; TRBD2 matches 12 bases. Sequenced: peripheral blood. The sequence derives from a woman older than 75 with acute or convalescent COVID-19. The CDR3 reads CASSPVRPSGRGEQYF. The CDR3 region has the DNA TGTGCCAGCAGCCCCGTACGACCTAGCGGGAGGGGCGAGCAGTACTTC.